This TCR beta chain originates from a study of T cell clonality in common variable immunodeficiency. Points from the study as a whole: CVID subjects showed higher TCRbeta clonality than healthy controls.

Between the trimmed V and J ends, which lost 5 bases and 1 base, there was a span of 5 bases. The germline CDR1 and CDR2 sequences are GTSNPN and SVGIG (reference sequence). The CDR3 covers 11 residues. At least ten counts were recorded for this clone. Its antigen is as yet unknown. The DNA ends 3 residues before the CDR3 does, and the rest of the CDR3 is filled in from the germline J gene. Both groups were predominantly of Caucasian heritage. Heparinized whole blood, about 5 to 9 ml, came from each donor. Sequencing input was equivalent genomic DNA from CVID and controls. Sequenced by immunoSEQ multiplex PCR; TCRdb stores in-frame clones only, minus some. The profile covers approximately 40,000 clones, none occurring a single time.

Sample: peripheral blood mononuclear cells. The clonotype originates from a person between 18 and 75 years old in good health. The rearrangement uses TRBV30 and TRBJ1-2; D gene ambiguous. The CDR3 loop is CAWEVNYGYTF. Partial CDR3 DNA: TGTGCCTGGGAGGTTAACTATGGC.